Presented here are 19 T cell receptor beta chains from one specimen sequenced in a study of cytomegalovirus exposure and HLA in healthy donors. 13 Jbeta primers and 60 Vbeta primers were used for the PCR. Only in-frame clones appear in the TCRdb table, and some are missing; sequencing was by immunoSEQ multiplex PCR. The sample includes around 180,000 clones, about three quarters of them seen just once. Sequenced material: PBMCs. The receptor set was obtained from a girl between 10 and 17 years old in good health and CMV-seronegative.

The chain recombines TRBV27 with TRBJ2-1; tentative D call: TRBD1 (6 bases). This CDR3 region has 14 residues. Germline V gene lookup returns CDR1 MNHEY and CDR2 SMNVEV (reference sequence). With 5 bases removed from V and 3 bases from J, the gap between germline ends came to 11 bases. CDR3 amino acids: CASSTLGGYNEQFF. The CDR3 nucleotides read TGTGCCAGCAGTACGTTAGGGGGCTACAATGAGCAGTTCTTC.

The rearrangement uses TRBV19 and TRBJ1-2; no clear D gene. The CDR3 has 13 residues. Germline values: CDR1 LNHDA, CDR2 SQIVND (reference sequence). Trimming shortened V by 2 bases and J by 4 bases, and 8 bases separated the two germline ends. CDR3 nucleotide sequence: TGTGCCAGTAGTATAACGATAGCCTATGGCTACACCTTC. This encodes CASSITIAYGYTF.

The chain has TRBV6-6 and TRBJ2-3; 8 bases line up with TRBD1. Trimming at V came to 10 bases and at J to 6 bases, leaving 15 bases not matched to a gene. The CDR3 contains 15 residues. The germline gives CDR1 MNHNY, CDR2 SVGAGI (reference sequence). The DNA for the CDR3 is TGTGCCACGACAAAAGTCCAGGGGGCGGGGGATACGCAGTATTTT. Translation: CATTKVQGAGDTQYF.

The V and J genes are TRBV10-3 and TRBJ2-1, with a weak D call TRBD1 (5 bases). The CDR3 contains 17 residues. V lost 0 bases, J lost 2 bases, and 14 bases lay in between. Germline V CDR1 and CDR2: ENHRY, SYGVKD. CDR3 DNA: TGTGCCATCAGTGAGTCGGGTGGGCAGGGCACCTACAATGAGCAGTTCTTC. It encodes CAISESGGQGTYNEQFF.

J is TRBJ2-5 and V is TRBV7-3; 10 bases map to TRBD1. Germline V gene sequence: CDR1 SGHTA, CDR2 FQGTGA. The CDR3 length is 14 residues. V shed 5 bases, J shed 5 bases, and the junction held 5 bases outside the gene matches. The CDR3 region is CASSTTGGEETQYF. The CDR3 DNA follows: TGTGCCAGCAGCACGACAGGGGGCGAGGAGACCCAGTACTTC.

The chain recombines TRBV2 with TRBJ1-3; the D is unclear. Germline lookup yields CDR1 SNHLY and CDR2 FYNNEI. This CDR3 region has 14 residues. Deletions cut 2 bases from V and 0 bases from J, with 5 bases between. CDR3 sequence (DNA): TGTGCCAGCAGTGAAAACACCTCTGGAAACACCATATATTTT. Its protein product is CASSENTSGNTIYF.

This rearrangement joins TRBV11-2 to TRBJ2-4, with TRBD2 as a possible D gene (6 bases). V lost 5 bases to trimming and J lost 1 base, with 18 bases between them. Germline V gene sequence: CDR1 SGHAT, CDR2 FQNNGV. The CDR3 spans 17 residues. CDR3 nucleotides: TGTGCCAGCAGCCAGAAGACAGCCGCGGGGGCCAAAAACATTCAGTACTTC. Translated, it gives CASSQKTAAGAKNIQYF.

This clone was picked up a small number of times. The chain recombines TRBV4-1 with TRBJ1-4; weak D call: TRBD1 (5 bases). The CDR3 length is 14 residues. V shed 4 bases and J shed 4 bases, with 10 bases lying between them. From germline, CDR1 is MGHRA and CDR2 YSYEKL. The CDR3 protein is CASSLQVNNEKLFF. CDR3 in DNA: TGCGCCAGCAGCCTACAGGTTAATAATGAAAAACTGTTTTTT.

The sample holds a few counts of this clone. The chain is built from TRBV5-1 and TRBJ2-4, with TRBD2 matching over 7 bases. In germline, CDR1 is SGHRS, CDR2 YFSETQ. The CDR3 extends over 14 amino acids. The V gene end was trimmed by 4 bases and the J gene end by 3 bases; junction bases not matched to a gene: 4. The chain's CDR3 is CASSMTGGKNIQYF. The CDR3 DNA reads TGCGCCAGCAGCATGACGGGGGGCAAAAACATTCAGTACTTC. The whole variable domain, remainder taken from reference TRBV5-1 and TRBJ2-4, is KAGVTQTPRYLIKTRGQQVTLSCSPISGHRSVSWYQQTPGQGLQFLFEYFSETQRNKGNFPGRFSGRQFSNSRSEMNVSTLELGDSALYLCASSMTGGKNIQYFGAGTRLSVL.

V is TRBV5-1 and J is TRBJ1-6; no reliable D call. Germline-derived CDR1 and CDR2 are SGHRS and YFSETQ. V was trimmed by 4 bases and J by 10 bases, leaving 21 bases between them. The CDR3 extends over 16 amino acids. The CDR3 bases are TGCGCCAGCAGCATAAGCTCGGCAGGCACTCAATCACCCCTCCACTTT. Amino acid sequence: CASSISSAGTQSPLHF.

In this sample, this clone turned up once. The chain uses TRBV19 and TRBJ1-2; the D is unclear. Germline CDR1 LNHDA, CDR2 SQIVND (reference sequence). V was cut by 7 bases and J by 6 bases, with 18 bases left in between. There are 14 residues in the CDR3. The CDR3 reads CASISPISRDGYTF. As DNA, the CDR3 is TGTGCCAGTATTTCCCCAATCTCGAGGGATGGCTACACCTTC.

J is TRBJ2-2 and V is TRBV6-1; a possible D gene is TRBD2 (5 bases). V was pared by 6 bases and J by 4 bases, with 12 bases between. Germline V lookup: CDR1 MNHNS, CDR2 SASEGT. This CDR3 is 14 amino acids long. In DNA, the CDR3 is TGTGCCAGCAGGGCCGTGGGGAGCACCGGGGAGCTGTTTTTT. Translating gives CASRAVGSTGELFF.

V usage is TRBV2 and J usage is TRBJ1-2, with D tentatively TRBD1 (6 bases). This CDR3 spans 15 amino acids. The germline V gene encodes CDR1 SNHLY and CDR2 FYNNEI. The germline V and J ends were trimmed by 6 bases and 8 bases, with 22 bases remaining between them. CDR3 sequence: CASRLGTLVSGGYTF. The CDR3 DNA is TGTGCCAGCAGACTTGGGACATTAGTCAGCGGCGGCTACACCTTC. Together with reference TRBV2 and TRBJ1-2, the CDR3 gives the full variable domain: EPEVTQTPSHQVTQMGQEVILRCVPISNHLYFYWYRQILGQKVEFLVSFYNNEISEKSEIFDDQFSVERPDGSNFTLKIRSTKLEDSAMYFCASRLGTLVSGGYTFGSGTRLTVV.

In this sample, this clone turned up a few times. The CDR3 protein is CATSRLQGAGQPQHF. Written as DNA, the CDR3 is TGTGCCACCAGCAGACTACAGGGGGCCGGTCAGCCCCAGCATTTT. This chain links TRBV15 with TRBJ1-5, with 9 positions matching TRBD1. This CDR3 spans 15 amino acids. Trimming removed 2 bases from V and 6 bases from J; junction bases left unmatched: 5. Germline assignment: CDR1 LNHNV and CDR2 YYDKDF (reference sequence).

V gene TRBV11-3 combines with J gene TRBJ2-3, with D unresolved. The V end lost 0 bases, the J end lost 2 bases, and 3 bases lay between the germline ends. The CDR3 has 13 residues. Germline CDR1 is SGHNT and CDR2 is YENEEA. CDR3 nucleotides: TGTGCCAGCAGCTTAGAACTCACAGATACGCAGTATTTT. Protein: CASSLELTDTQYF.

This clone was seen a single time. The chain recombines TRBV2 with TRBJ1-2; a possible D gene is TRBD1 (5 bases). CDR1 is SNHLY and CDR2 is FYNNEI in the germline V gene. The V end was cut by 3 bases, the J end by 5 bases, with 10 bases between. CDR3 length: 13 residues. The CDR3 nucleotides are TGTGCCAGCAGTGATGCGGGGGGGTATGGCTACACCTTC. Translating gives CASSDAGGYGYTF. Supplemented by reference TRBV2 and TRBJ1-2, the full variable domain reads EPEVTQTPSHQVTQMGQEVILRCVPISNHLYFYWYRQILGQKVEFLVSFYNNEISEKSEIFDDQFSVERPDGSNFTLKIRSTKLEDSAMYFCASSDAGGYGYTFGSGTRLTVV.

The chain joins TRBV6-1 to TRBJ2-5; no clear D. The CDR3 runs to 11 residues. Germline lookup yields CDR1 MNHNS and CDR2 SASEGT. Trimming cost V 8 bases and J 0 bases, with 4 bases left between them. The CDR3, as DNA: TGTGCCAGCTCGGACCAAGAGACCCAGTACTTC. Translation gives CASSDQETQYF.

This chain links TRBV7-8 with TRBJ2-7, with D possibly TRBD2 on 7 matching bases. Germline V CDR1 and CDR2: SGHVS, FQNEAQ. V lost 3 bases to trimming and J lost 7 bases, with 16 bases between them. CDR3 length: 14 residues. In DNA, the CDR3 is TGTGCCAGCAGCTTGGCTGGGGGGGCGGGAGAGCAGTACTTC. Protein: CASSLAGGAGEQYF.

The V gene is TRBV4-2, the J gene TRBJ2-7, with a possible D match to TRBD2 (5 bases). Trimming left V 2 bases short and J 9 bases short, with 17 bases between. The V gene's germline CDR1 is LGHNA and CDR2 YNFKEQ. The CDR3 consists of 14 residues. This CDR3 reads CASSQLLSGFAQYF. In DNA, the CDR3 is TGTGCCAGCAGCCAACTCCTGAGCGGATTTGCGCAGTACTTC.